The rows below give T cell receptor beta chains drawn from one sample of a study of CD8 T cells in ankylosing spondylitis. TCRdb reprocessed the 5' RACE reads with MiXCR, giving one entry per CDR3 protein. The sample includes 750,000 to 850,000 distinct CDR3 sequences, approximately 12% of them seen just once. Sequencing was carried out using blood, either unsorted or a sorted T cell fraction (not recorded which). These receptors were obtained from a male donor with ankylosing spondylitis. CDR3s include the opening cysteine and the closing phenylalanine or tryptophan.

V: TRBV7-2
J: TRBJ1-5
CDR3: CASSLDGVQPQHF

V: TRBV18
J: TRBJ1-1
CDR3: CASSLQLDRATEAFF

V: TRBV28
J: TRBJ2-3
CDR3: CASKPNGLAPDTQYF

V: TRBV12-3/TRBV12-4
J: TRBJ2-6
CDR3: CASTPNRGQSSGANVLTF

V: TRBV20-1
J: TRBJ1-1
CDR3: CSASQGANTAAFF

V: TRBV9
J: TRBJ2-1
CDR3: CASSAGGSSYNEQFF

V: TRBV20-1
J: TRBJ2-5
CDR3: CSAISNLQETQYF

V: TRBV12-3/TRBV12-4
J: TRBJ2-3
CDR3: CASSYGGAMGDTQYF

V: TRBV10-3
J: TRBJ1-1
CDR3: CAISGAGTGLNTEAFF

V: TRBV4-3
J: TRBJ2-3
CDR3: CASSQAYADTQYF

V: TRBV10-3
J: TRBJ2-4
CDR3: CATSPEEWVAKNIQYF

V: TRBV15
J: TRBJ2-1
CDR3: CATAPRQGAGEQFF

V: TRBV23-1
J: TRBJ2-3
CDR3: CASSPYSNTQYF

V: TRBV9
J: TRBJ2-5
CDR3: CASSFSAGIPIPETQYF

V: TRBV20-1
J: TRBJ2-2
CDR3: CSARDTRGPTGELFF

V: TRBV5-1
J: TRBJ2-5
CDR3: CASSLALANQETQYF

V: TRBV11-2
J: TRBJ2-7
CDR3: CASSLDLNAGSTYEQYF

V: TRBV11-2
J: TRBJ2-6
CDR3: CASSLRGQGADGANVLTF

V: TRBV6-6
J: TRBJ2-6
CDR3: CAIPGSGANVLTF

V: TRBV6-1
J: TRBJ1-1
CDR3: CASSERFGKNTEAFF

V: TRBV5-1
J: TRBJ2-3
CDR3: CASSLGPLYTDTQYF

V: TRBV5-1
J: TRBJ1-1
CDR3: CASSPDGGRTEAFF

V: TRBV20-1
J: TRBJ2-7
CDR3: CSPGQGSYEQYF

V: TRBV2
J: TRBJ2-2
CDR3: CASSIRSPGELFF

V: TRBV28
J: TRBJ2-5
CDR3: CASSLGAQAQETQYF

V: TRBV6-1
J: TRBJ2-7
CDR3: CASRAGTGLYEQYF

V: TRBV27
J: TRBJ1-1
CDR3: CASSFLAPGQGEAFF

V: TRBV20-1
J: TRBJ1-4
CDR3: CSAQRQGFGEKLFF

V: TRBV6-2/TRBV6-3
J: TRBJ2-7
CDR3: CASSYKGIEQYF

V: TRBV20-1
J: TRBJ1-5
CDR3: CSAPGRQGTNQPQHF

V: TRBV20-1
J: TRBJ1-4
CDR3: CSARETGRVEKLFF

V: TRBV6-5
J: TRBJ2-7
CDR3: CASSYASGRAGYEQYF